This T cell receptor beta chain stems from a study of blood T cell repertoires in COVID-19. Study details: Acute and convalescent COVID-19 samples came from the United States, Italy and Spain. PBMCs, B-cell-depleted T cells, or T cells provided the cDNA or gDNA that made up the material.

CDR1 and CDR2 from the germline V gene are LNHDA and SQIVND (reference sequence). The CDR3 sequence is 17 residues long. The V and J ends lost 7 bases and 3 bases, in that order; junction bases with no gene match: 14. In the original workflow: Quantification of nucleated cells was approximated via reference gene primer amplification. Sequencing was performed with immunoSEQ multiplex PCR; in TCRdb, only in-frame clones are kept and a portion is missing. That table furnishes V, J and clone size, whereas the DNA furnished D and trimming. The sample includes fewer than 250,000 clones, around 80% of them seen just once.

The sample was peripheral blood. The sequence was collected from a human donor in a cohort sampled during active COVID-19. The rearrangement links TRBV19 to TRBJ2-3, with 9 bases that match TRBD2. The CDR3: CASNLGGRAAGTDTQYF. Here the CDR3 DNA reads TGTGCCAGTAATCTTGGCGGGAGGGCCGCGGGTACAGATACGCAGTATTTT.